Listed here are 6 T cell receptor beta chains from one sample, sequenced in a study of T cell clonotyping in hematopoietic cell transplantation. Sequencing used immunoSEQ multiplex PCR; TCRdb keeps in-frame clones, though not all of them. Here the sample spans more than 25,000 clones, about 90% being singletons. Source: PBMCs, taken 100 days after allogeneic stem cell transplant. The receptors stem from a female patient aged 50-59 years who had an allogeneic stem cell transplant from a related donor, so the T cells may come from the graft donor. Some clones in this sample may be carry-over from other donors' samples.

The rearrangement links TRBV5-1 to TRBJ1-4; possibly TRBD1 for D (5 bases). The CDR3 is 13 residues long. Trimming took off 7 bases at V and 7 bases at J, with 14 bases between the two ends. Germline assignment: CDR1 SGHRS and CDR2 YFSETQ. CDR3 sequence: CASGQGIGEKLFF. For the CDR3, the DNA is TGCGCCAGCGGCCAGGGCATCGGTGAAAAACTGTTTTTT. Combining the CDR3 with reference TRBV5-1 and TRBJ1-4 gives the whole variable domain KAGVTQTPRYLIKTRGQQVTLSCSPISGHRSVSWYQQTPGQGLQFLFEYFSETQRNKGNFPGRFSGRQFSNSRSEMNVSTLELGDSALYLCASGQGIGEKLFFGSGTQLSVL.

The CDR3 reads CASSLGGAGPQHF. The CDR3 region has the DNA TGTGCCAGCAGCTTAGGGGGGGCTGGGCCCCAGCATTTT. V gene TRBV7-6 combines with J gene TRBJ1-5, with a possible D match to TRBD1 (6 bases). The CDR3 has 13 residues. The V end lost 1 base, the J end lost 9 bases, and 10 bases lay between the germline ends. Per the germline V gene, CDR1 is SGHVS and CDR2 is FNYEAQ.

The chain couples TRBV10-3 to TRBJ1-2, with TRBD1 matching over 7 bases. The CDR3 spans 15 residues. Germline V CDR1 and CDR2: ENHRY, SYGVKD. V lost 6 bases to trimming and J lost 5 bases; unmatched junction nucleotides: 12. CDR3 in DNA: TGTGCCATCAGAGATCGAACGACAGGGCCTTATGGCTACACCTTC. Translated: CAIRDRTTGPYGYTF.

The chain links TRBV11-2 to TRBJ1-2, with 7 bases aligning to TRBD1. Germline assignment: CDR1 SGHAT and CDR2 FQNNGV. The J segment lost 4 bases and the V segment lost 5 bases, leaving 10 bases of the junction unmatched. CDR3 size: 15 residues. The CDR3 DNA reads as TGTGCCAGCAGCCCAGACAGGGTGTTGGGCTATGGCTACACCTTC. Translation: CASSPDRVLGYGYTF.

This clone was seen only a few times. For the CDR3, the DNA is TGTGCCAGCAGTGGACAGAGCGAGCAGTACTTC. This translates into CASSGQSEQYF. This chain links TRBV2 with TRBJ2-7; perhaps TRBD1 as D (5 bases). With 4 bases removed from V and 6 bases from J, the gap between germline ends came to 7 bases. The CDR3 has 11 residues. Germline loops: CDR1 SNHLY, CDR2 FYNNEI.

The J gene is TRBJ2-1, the V gene TRBV5-5, with a possible D match to TRBD1 (6 bases). This CDR3 is 18 amino acids long. Germline assignment: CDR1 SGHKS and CDR2 YYEKEE (reference sequence). V lost 0 bases to trimming and J lost 1 base, with 17 bases between them. Here the CDR3 reads CASSLEPGERSSYNEQFF. CDR3 bases: TGTGCCAGCAGCTTGGAGCCAGGGGAACGTTCTTCCTACAATGAGCAGTTCTTC.